This TCR beta chain was identified in a study of T cell responses to AZD1222 COVID-19 vaccine. Clones were sequenced by immunoSEQ multiplex PCR, and TCRdb holds only the in-frame ones, with some missing. The sample contains approximately 68,000 clones, around nine tenths of which appear only once. Germline V gives CDR1 KGHSH, CDR2 LQKENI. The CDR3 covers 16 residues. The germline V and J ends were trimmed by 4 bases and 1 base, with 14 bases remaining between them. This clone appeared once. Its antigen is still unknown. Study-level points and caveats: The study reported that nearly half of spike-specific TCRs target unmutated variant regions. At baseline, just five to seven AZD1222 recipients tested seropositive.

The receptor was isolated from an adult in good health. The sequenced sample was peripheral blood, obtained on day 0 of AZD1222 vaccination. The genes are TRBV18 and TRBJ1-5, with TRBD1 as a possible D gene (6 bases). The CDR3: CASSLTGTLSNQPQHF. In DNA, the CDR3 is TGTGCCAGCTCACTAACCGGGACACTAAGCAATCAGCCCCAGCATTTT.